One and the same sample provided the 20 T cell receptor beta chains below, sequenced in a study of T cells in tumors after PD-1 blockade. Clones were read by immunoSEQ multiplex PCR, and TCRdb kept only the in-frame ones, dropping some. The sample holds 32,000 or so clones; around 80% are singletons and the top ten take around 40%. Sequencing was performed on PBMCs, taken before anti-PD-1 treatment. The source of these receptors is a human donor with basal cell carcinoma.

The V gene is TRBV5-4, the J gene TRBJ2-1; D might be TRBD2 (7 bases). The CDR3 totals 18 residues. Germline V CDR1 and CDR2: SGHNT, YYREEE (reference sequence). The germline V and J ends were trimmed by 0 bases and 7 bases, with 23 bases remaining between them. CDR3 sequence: CASSLEFLRGRAENEQFF. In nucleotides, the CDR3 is TGTGCCAGCAGCTTGGAGTTTTTGCGGGGGCGCGCGGAGAATGAGCAGTTCTTC.

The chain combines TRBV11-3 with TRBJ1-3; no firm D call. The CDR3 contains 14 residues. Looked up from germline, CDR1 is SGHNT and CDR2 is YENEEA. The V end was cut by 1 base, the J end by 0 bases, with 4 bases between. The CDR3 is CASSLARSGNTIYF. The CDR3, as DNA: TGTGCCAGCAGCTTAGCGCGCTCTGGAAACACCATATATTTT.

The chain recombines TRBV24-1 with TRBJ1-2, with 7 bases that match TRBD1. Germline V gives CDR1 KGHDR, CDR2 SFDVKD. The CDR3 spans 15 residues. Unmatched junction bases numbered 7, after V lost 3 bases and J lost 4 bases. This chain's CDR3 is CATSDPTGRTYGYTF. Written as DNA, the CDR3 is TGTGCCACCAGTGATCCGACAGGGAGAACCTATGGCTACACCTTC.

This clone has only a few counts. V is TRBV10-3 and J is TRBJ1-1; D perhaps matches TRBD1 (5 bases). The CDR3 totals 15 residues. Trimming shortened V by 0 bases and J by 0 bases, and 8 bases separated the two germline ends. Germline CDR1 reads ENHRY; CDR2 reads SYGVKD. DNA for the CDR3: TGTGCCATCAGTGAGTCGGGACGGTTGAACACTGAAGCTTTCTTT. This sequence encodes CAISESGRLNTEAFF.

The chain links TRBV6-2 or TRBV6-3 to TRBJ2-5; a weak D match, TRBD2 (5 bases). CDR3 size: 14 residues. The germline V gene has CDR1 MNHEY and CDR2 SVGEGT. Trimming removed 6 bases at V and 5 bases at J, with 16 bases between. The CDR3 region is CASSRGLTLETQYF. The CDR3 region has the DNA TGTGCCAGCAGCCGGGGATTAACCTTGGAGACCCAGTACTTC.

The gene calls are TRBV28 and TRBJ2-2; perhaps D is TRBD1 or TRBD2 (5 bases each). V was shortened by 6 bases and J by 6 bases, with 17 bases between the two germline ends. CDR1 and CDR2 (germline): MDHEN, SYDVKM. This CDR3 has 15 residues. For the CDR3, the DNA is TGTGCCAGCAGAGACTTCACCCGGGGACCCGGGGAGCTGTTTTTT. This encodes CASRDFTRGPGELFF.

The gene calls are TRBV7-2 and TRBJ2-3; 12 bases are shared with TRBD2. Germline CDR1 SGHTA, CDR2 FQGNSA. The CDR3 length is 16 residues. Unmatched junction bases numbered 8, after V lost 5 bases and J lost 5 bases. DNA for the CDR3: TGTGCCAGCAGCCCGACACTAGCGGGGGGAAGAGATACGCAGTATTTT. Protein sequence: CASSPTLAGGRDTQYF.

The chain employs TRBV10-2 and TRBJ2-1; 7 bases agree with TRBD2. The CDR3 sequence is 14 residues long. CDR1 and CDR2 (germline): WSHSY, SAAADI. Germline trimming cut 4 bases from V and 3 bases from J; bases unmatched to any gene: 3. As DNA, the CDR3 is TGCGCCAGCAGTGGAACTAGCGTCTACAATGAGCAGTTCTTC. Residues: CASSGTSVYNEQFF.

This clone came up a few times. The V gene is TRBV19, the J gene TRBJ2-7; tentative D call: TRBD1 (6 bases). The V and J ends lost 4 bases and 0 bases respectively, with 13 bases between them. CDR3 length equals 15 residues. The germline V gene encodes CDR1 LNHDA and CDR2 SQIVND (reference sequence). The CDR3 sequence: CASSTGTTNSYEQYF. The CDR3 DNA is TGTGCCAGTAGTACTGGGACAACGAACTCCTACGAGCAGTACTTC.

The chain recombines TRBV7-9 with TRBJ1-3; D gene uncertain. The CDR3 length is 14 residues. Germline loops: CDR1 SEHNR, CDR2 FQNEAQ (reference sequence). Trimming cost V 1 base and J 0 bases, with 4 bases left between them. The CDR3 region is CASSLEGSGNTIYF. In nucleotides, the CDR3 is TGTGCCAGCAGCTTAGAGGGCTCTGGAAACACCATATATTTT.

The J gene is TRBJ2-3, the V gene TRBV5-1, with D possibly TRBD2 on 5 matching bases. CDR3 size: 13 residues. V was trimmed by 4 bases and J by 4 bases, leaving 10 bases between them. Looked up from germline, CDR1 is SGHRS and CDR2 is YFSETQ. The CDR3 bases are TGCGCCAGCAGCCGTGCCGGGGCAGATACGCAGTATTTT. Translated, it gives CASSRAGADTQYF.

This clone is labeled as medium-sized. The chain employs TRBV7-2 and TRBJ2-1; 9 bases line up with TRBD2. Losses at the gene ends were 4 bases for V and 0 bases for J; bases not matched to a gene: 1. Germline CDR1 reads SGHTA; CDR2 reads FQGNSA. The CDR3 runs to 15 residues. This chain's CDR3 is CASSYSGSSYNEQFF. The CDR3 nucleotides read TGTGCCAGCAGCTATAGCGGGAGCTCCTACAATGAGCAGTTCTTC.

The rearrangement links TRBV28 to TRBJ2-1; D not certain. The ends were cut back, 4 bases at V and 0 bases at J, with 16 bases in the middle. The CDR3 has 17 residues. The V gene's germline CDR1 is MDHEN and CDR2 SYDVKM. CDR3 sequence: CASSSPRLASSYNEQFF. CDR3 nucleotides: TGTGCCAGCAGTTCCCCCCGCCTGGCCAGCTCCTACAATGAGCAGTTCTTC. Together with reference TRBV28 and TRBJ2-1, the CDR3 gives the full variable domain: DVKVTQSSRYLVKRTGEKVFLECVQDMDHENMFWYRQDPGLGLRLIYFSYDVKMKEKGDIPEGYSVSREKKERFSLILESASTNQTSMYLCASSSPRLASSYNEQFFGPGTRLTVL.

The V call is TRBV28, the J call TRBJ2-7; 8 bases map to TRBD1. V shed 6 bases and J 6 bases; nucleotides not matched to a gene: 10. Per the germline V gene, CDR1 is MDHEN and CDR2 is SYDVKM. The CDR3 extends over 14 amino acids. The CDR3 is CASSPDRGSREQYF. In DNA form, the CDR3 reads TGTGCCAGCAGCCCCGACAGGGGATCGCGCGAGCAGTACTTC.

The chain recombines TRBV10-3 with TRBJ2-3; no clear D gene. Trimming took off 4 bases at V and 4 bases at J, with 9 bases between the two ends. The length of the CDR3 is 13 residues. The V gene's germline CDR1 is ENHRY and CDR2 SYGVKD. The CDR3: CAISARAPDTQYF. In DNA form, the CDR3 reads TGTGCCATCAGTGCAAGGGCCCCAGATACGCAGTATTTT.

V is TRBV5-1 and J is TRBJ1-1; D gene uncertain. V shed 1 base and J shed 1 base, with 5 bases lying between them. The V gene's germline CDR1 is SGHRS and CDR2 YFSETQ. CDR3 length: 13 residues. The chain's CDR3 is CASSLSQNTEAFF. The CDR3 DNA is TGCGCCAGCAGCTTGAGTCAGAACACTGAAGCTTTCTTT.

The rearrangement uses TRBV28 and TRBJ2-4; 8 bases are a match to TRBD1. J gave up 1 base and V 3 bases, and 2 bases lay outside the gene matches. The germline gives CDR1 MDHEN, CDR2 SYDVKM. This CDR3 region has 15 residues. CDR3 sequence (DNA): TGTGCCAGCAGTTTCCGACAGGGGGCCAAAAACATTCAGTACTTC. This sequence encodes CASSFRQGAKNIQYF. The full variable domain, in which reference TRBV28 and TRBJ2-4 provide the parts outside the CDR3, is DVKVTQSSRYLVKRTGEKVFLECVQDMDHENMFWYRQDPGLGLRLIYFSYDVKMKEKGDIPEGYSVSREKKERFSLILESASTNQTSMYLCASSFRQGAKNIQYFGAGTRLSVL.

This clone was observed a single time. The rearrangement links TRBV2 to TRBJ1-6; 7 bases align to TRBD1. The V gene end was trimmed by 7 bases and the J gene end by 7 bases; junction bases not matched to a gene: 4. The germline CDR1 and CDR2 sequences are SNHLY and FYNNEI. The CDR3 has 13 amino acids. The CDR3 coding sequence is TGTGCCAGCATACAGGGGCGGAATTCACCCCTCCACTTT. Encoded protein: CASIQGRNSPLHF.

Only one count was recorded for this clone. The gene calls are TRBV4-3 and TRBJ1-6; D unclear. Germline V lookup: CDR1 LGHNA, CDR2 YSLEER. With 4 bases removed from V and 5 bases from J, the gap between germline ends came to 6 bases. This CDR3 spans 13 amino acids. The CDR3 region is CASSRVDNSPLHF. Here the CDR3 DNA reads TGCGCCAGCAGCCGGGTAGATAATTCACCCCTCCACTTT.

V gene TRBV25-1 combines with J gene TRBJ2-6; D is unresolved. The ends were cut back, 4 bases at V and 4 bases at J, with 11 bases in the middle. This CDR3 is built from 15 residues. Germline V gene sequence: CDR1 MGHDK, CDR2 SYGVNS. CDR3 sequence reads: CASSGLMAGANVLTF. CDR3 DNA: TGTGCCAGCAGTGGCCTCATGGCCGGGGCCAACGTCCTGACTTTC. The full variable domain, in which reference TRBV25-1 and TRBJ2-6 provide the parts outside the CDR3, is EADIYQTPRYLVIGTGKKITLECSQTMGHDKMYWYQQDPGMELHLIHYSYGVNSTEKGDLSSESTVSRIRTEHFPLTLESARPSHTSQYLCASSGLMAGANVLTFGAGSRLTVL.